Reported below is one T cell receptor (beta chain). The antigen remains undetermined. The sample is drawn from a study of graft-versus-host responses after intestinal transplantation. Looking at the study overall: Recipients received multivisceral, liver-intestinal, or isolated intestinal transplants. Following induction with anti-thymocyte globulin, all recipients were given tacrolimus and steroids for two to four years.

Study observations and caveats: Early declines in HvG clones that occurred post-transplant were associated with peak circulating GvH clone levels.

The assay was immunoSEQ multiplex PCR, and TCRdb's table has in-frame clones only and misses some. The sample lists over 45,000 clones, 89% occurring once. This TCR was recovered from a human donor who was the organ donor for an intestinal transplant. This material consisted of unstimulated CD4+ T cells sorted from spleen or lymph node cells, taken before transplant.

This CDR3 is CASSSSGMGGDQPQHF. CDR3 in DNA: TGTGCCAGTAGTAGCTCAGGGATGGGAGGCGATCAGCCCCAGCATTTT. The rearrangement joins TRBV19 to TRBJ1-5; maybe TRBD1 (5 bases). Germline V gene lookup returns CDR1 LNHDA and CDR2 SQIVND (reference sequence). V was cut by 4 bases and J by 5 bases, with 18 bases left in between. This CDR3 comprises 16 residues.